The 32 T cell receptor beta chains in this list originate from one sample, sequenced in a study of OX40 agonist ivuxolimab in advanced cancers. Data came from immunoSEQ multiplex PCR; TCRdb stores just in-frame clones and leaves some out. This sample carries more than 50,000 clones, around 80% of them seen once, and the ten largest clones take 2.4%. Here the sequenced sample was CD4+ or CD8+ T cells sorted from blood, taken in a trial of the OX40 agonist ivuxolimab. The receptors derive from an adult with an advanced solid tumor such as melanoma, head and neck, liver or kidney cancer.

The chain recombines TRBV20-1 with TRBJ2-7; 8 bases agree with TRBD1. V dropped 7 bases and J dropped 12; count of bases not matched to a gene: 11. Germline CDR1 and CDR2: DFQATT and SNEGSKA (reference sequence). The CDR3 runs 11 residues. CDR3: CSVSRGRDTYF. As DNA, the CDR3 is TGCAGTGTCTCCAGGGGGCGTGATACGTACTTC.

This clone was seen once. The gene calls are TRBV19 and TRBJ1-1; the D gene is possibly TRBD1 (6 bases). Looked up from germline, CDR1 is LNHDA and CDR2 is SQIVND (reference sequence). The ends were cut back, 3 bases at V and 2 bases at J, with 10 bases in the middle. This CDR3 spans 14 amino acids. As DNA, the CDR3 is TGTGCCAGTAGTATTCGGGGGCCCAACACTGAAGCTTTCTTT. It encodes CASSIRGPNTEAFF.

In this sample, this clone turned up once. The rearrangement uses TRBV29-1 and TRBJ2-3; D possibly uses TRBD1 or TRBD2 (5 bases each). CDR1 is SQVTM and CDR2 is ANQGSEA in the germline V gene. V was cut by 2 bases and J by 0 bases, with 9 bases left in between. This CDR3 has 14 amino acids. CDR3 nucleotides: TGCAGCGTTGAATATGGGGGAAGCACAGATACGCAGTATTTT. Amino acids: CSVEYGGSTDTQYF.

This chain links TRBV27 with TRBJ1-2, with D perhaps TRBD1 (5 bases). There are 14 residues in the CDR3. Trimming removed 6 bases from V and 6 bases from J, with 17 bases in between. Looked up from germline, CDR1 is MNHEY and CDR2 is SMNVEV (reference sequence). CDR3 protein: CASRDGTERHGYTF. CDR3 nucleotides: TGTGCCAGCAGGGACGGGACTGAACGACATGGCTACACCTTC.

This clone was observed a handful of times. The V call is TRBV14, the J call TRBJ1-2, with D perhaps TRBD1 (6 bases). V was clipped by 0 bases and J by 8 bases, with 13 bases between them. Germline-derived CDR1 and CDR2 are SGHDN and FVKESK. The CDR3 loop spans 14 amino acids. The CDR3 region is CASSQDWAGDGYTF. The DNA for the CDR3 is TGTGCCAGCAGCCAAGATTGGGCAGGGGACGGCTACACCTTC.

The V and J genes are TRBV5-5 and TRBJ2-2; D call uncertain. Trimming left V 4 bases short and J 8 bases short, with 12 bases between. Germline V CDR1 and CDR2: SGHKS, YYEKEE (reference sequence). The CDR3 consists of 13 residues. The chain's CDR3 is CASSRGQQGELFF. The CDR3 nucleotides are TGTGCCAGCAGCCGTGGGCAGCAGGGGGAGCTGTTTTTT.

V gene TRBV4-1 combines with J gene TRBJ1-3; D ambiguous. The CDR3 contains 13 residues. The V end lost 6 bases, the J end lost 0 bases, and 6 bases lay between the germline ends. CDR1 and CDR2 from the germline V gene are MGHRA and YSYEKL. CDR3 sequence reads: CASSRRSGNTIYF. The CDR3 bases are TGCGCCAGCAGTCGACGCTCTGGAAACACCATATATTTT.

The gene calls are TRBV5-5 and TRBJ1-2; 8 positions match TRBD1. Per germline, CDR1 SGHKS and CDR2 YYEKEE (reference sequence). CDR3 length: 15 amino acids. The V segment lost 2 bases and the J segment 6 bases; nucleotides outside the gene matches: 9. CDR3 nucleotide sequence: TGTGCCAGCAGCTTACCCGGGACAGGACAGGATGGCTACACCTTC. Its translation is CASSLPGTGQDGYTF.

This clone came up a few times. V gene TRBV7-3 combines with J gene TRBJ2-5; D not certain. CDR1 is SGHTA and CDR2 is FQGTGA in the germline V gene. V gave up 3 bases and J gave up 3 bases, with 8 bases separating them. This CDR3 has 13 amino acids. The CDR3 here is CASSLHREETQYF. The CDR3 nucleotides read TGTGCCAGCAGCTTGCACAGAGAAGAGACCCAGTACTTC.

The CDR3: CASSLTAGSGNTIYF. CDR3 bases: TGTGCCAGCAGCTTGACGGCAGGGTCTGGAAACACCATATATTTT. This chain connects TRBV5-6 to TRBJ1-3; tentative D call: TRBD1 (5 bases). The CDR3 is made up of 15 amino acids. Deletions cut 1 base from V and 1 base from J, with 9 bases between. Germline V gives CDR1 SGHDT, CDR2 YYEEEE. The full variable domain, in which reference TRBV5-6 and TRBJ1-3 provide the parts outside the CDR3, is DAGVTQSPTHLIKTRGQQVTLRCSPKSGHDTVSWYQQALGQGPQFIFQYYEEEERQRGNFPDRFSGHQFPNYSSELNVNALLLGDSALYLCASSLTAGSGNTIYFGEGSWLTVV.

DNA for the CDR3: TGTGCCAGCAGCGTAGCAGTAGGCTACGAGCAGTACTTC. Translation: CASSVAVGYEQYF. The genes are TRBV9 and TRBJ2-7; no firm D call. The CDR3 spans 13 residues. V lost 0 bases to trimming and J lost 3 bases, with 7 bases between them. Germline lookup yields CDR1 SGDLS and CDR2 YYNGEE.

The chain uses TRBV9 and TRBJ1-3; 10 nucleotides align to TRBD1. CDR3 length equals 16 residues. With 2 bases clipped from V and 0 bases from J, the junction kept 2 bases outside the gene matches. The germline V gene encodes CDR1 SGDLS and CDR2 YYNGEE. CDR3 nucleotides: TGTGCCAGCAGCGTCTGGGACAGGGGCTCTGGAAACACCATATATTTT. As protein: CASSVWDRGSGNTIYF.

This chain's CDR3 is CASSPVSWNEQYF. DNA of the CDR3: TGTGCCAGCAGCCCAGTTTCGTGGAACGAGCAGTACTTC. J is TRBJ2-7 and V is TRBV28; no clear D. Trimming pared 6 bases from V and 5 bases from J, leaving 14 bases between. Germline V gene sequence: CDR1 MDHEN, CDR2 SYDVKM. The CDR3 is 13 amino acids.

With respect to this clone: Other DNA sequences from this sample encode an identical CDR3 as well. J is TRBJ2-7 and V is TRBV7-2; 8 bases fit TRBD2. The germline V gene encodes CDR1 SGHTA and CDR2 FQGNSA. This CDR3 contains 18 residues. Trimming at V came to 3 bases and at J to 5 bases, leaving 18 bases not matched to a gene. The CDR3 sequence: CASSLGPGGASTPNEQYF. DNA of the CDR3: TGTGCCAGCAGCTTGGGACCGGGAGGGGCCTCAACTCCTAACGAGCAGTACTTC.

Of note for this clone: One junction end does not reproduce the germline sequence, and a read error may be involved. The J gene is TRBJ1-2, the V gene TRBV19, with D unresolved. The CDR3 consists of 15 residues. Looked up from germline, CDR1 is LNHDA and CDR2 is SQIVND (reference sequence). The CDR3, as DNA: TGTGCAAGTAGCATCGCTGGAGATCGCCTCTATGGCTACACCTTC. Its protein is CASSIAGDRLYGYTF.

The chain has TRBV10-3 and TRBJ1-1; weak D call: TRBD1 (5 bases). The CDR3 contains 13 residues. V lost 6 bases and J 2 bases, leaving 10 bases between the germline ends. CDR1 ENHRY and CDR2 SYGVKD come from the germline V gene. DNA for the CDR3: TGTGCCATCAGGACGGGACCCAACACTGAAGCTTTCTTT. This codes for CAIRTGPNTEAFF.

V usage is TRBV19 and J usage is TRBJ2-3; weak D call: TRBD1 (5 bases). V lost 9 bases and J lost 0, with 19 bases in between. CDR3 size: 16 residues. In germline, CDR1 is LNHDA, CDR2 SQIVND (reference sequence). CDR3 sequence reads: CASTASWGSSTDTQYF. CDR3 sequence (DNA): TGTGCCAGCACGGCCTCGTGGGGCTCTAGCACAGATACGCAGTATTTT.

The chain links TRBV2 to TRBJ1-5, with D perhaps matching TRBD1 (5 bases). V lost 6 bases and J lost 2, with 14 bases in between. CDR3 length: 15 amino acids. CDR1 is SNHLY and CDR2 is FYNNEI in the germline V gene. In DNA, the CDR3 is TGTGCCAGCAGGATGGTAGGGGAAGGCAATCAGCCCCAGCATTTT. It specifies CASRMVGEGNQPQHF.

The chain uses TRBV7-8 and TRBJ1-5; no reliable D call. Germline lookup yields CDR1 SGHVS and CDR2 FQNEAQ. This CDR3 comprises 13 residues. V was pared by 5 bases and J by 3 bases, with 8 bases between. The CDR3 DNA follows: TGTGCCAGCAGCGACGGGTTCAATCAGCCCCAGCATTTT. Amino acids: CASSDGFNQPQHF.

CDR3 coding DNA: TGCGCCAGCAGCTCTGGGACCGCGCCCTCTGGAAACACCATATATTTT. Translation gives CASSSGTAPSGNTIYF. The J gene is TRBJ1-3, the V gene TRBV5-1; maybe TRBD1 (5 bases). The CDR3 loop spans 16 amino acids. Trimming removed 3 bases at V and 0 bases at J, with 13 bases between. The germline CDR1 and CDR2 sequences are SGHRS and YFSETQ.

The chain uses TRBV19 and TRBJ1-2; no definite D call. Germline V gives CDR1 LNHDA, CDR2 SQIVND (reference sequence). The V gene lost 5 bases and the J gene lost 5 bases, with 12 bases spanning the gap. There are 13 residues in the CDR3. CDR3 residues: CASSAGMGYGYTF. CDR3 sequence (DNA): TGTGCCAGTAGTGCAGGTATGGGATATGGCTACACCTTC.

The chain is built from TRBV7-3 and TRBJ1-4, with TRBD1 as a possible D gene (5 bases). V lost 5 bases and J lost 7, with 17 bases in between. The CDR3 extends over 15 amino acids. Germline V gives CDR1 SGHTA, CDR2 FQGTGA. The CDR3 sequence: CASSRNGGTREKLFF. DNA for the CDR3: TGTGCCAGCAGCAGAAATGGGGGGACGCGTGAAAAACTGTTTTTT.

The chain employs TRBV4-2 and TRBJ2-3, with 9 nucleotides matching TRBD2. CDR1 is LGHNA, CDR2 YNFKEQ, per germline. The CDR3 runs 20 residues. Trimming at V came to 0 bases and at J to 1 base, leaving 14 bases not matched to a gene. The CDR3 sequence is CASSQDSLPSGATGTDTQYF. The CDR3 DNA reads as TGTGCCAGCAGCCAAGACTCTCTTCCTAGCGGGGCCACTGGCACAGATACGCAGTATTTT.

This chain links TRBV19 with TRBJ2-5, with unresolved D. V shed 3 bases and J shed 5 bases, with 10 bases lying between them. The CDR3 length is 13 residues. Germline CDR1 reads LNHDA; CDR2 reads SQIVND (reference sequence). CDR3 nucleotide sequence: TGTGCCAGTAGTATGGTGGGCATGGAGACCCAGTACTTC. It codes for CASSMVGMETQYF.

This rearrangement joins TRBV2 to TRBJ2-3; perhaps TRBD2 as D (6 bases). V lost 6 bases to trimming and J lost 0 bases, with 10 bases between them. The CDR3 runs to 14 residues. Germline V lookup: CDR1 SNHLY, CDR2 FYNNEI. CDR3 region: CASSRGLSTDTQYF. The CDR3 DNA reads as TGTGCCAGCAGCCGGGGGTTAAGCACAGATACGCAGTATTTT.

The chain has TRBV18 and TRBJ2-5; D call uncertain. Per the germline V gene, CDR1 is KGHSH and CDR2 is LQKENI. Trimming left V 5 bases short and J 2 bases short, with 6 bases between. The CDR3 is 12 residues long. The DNA of the CDR3 is TGTGCCAGCTCAGAAAAACAAGAGACCCAGTACTTC. Its translation is CASSEKQETQYF. Full variable domain (missing parts from reference TRBV18 and TRBJ2-5): NAGVMQNPRHLVRRRGQEARLRCSPMKGHSHVYWYRQLPEEGLKFMVYLQKENIIDESGMPKERFSAEFPKEGPSILRIQQVVRGDSAAYFCASSEKQETQYFGPGTRLLVL.

The table lists this clone with a few counts. The chain uses TRBV15 and TRBJ1-2; a possible D gene is TRBD1 (5 bases). The CDR3 has 13 residues. Trimming cost V 3 bases and J 4 bases, with 9 bases left between them. Germline V CDR1 and CDR2: LNHNV, YYDKDF (reference sequence). The CDR3, as DNA: TGTGCCACCAGCAGGGGACTGTCCTATGGCTACACCTTC. It specifies CATSRGLSYGYTF.

V usage is TRBV9 and J usage is TRBJ2-5; TRBD1 matches 7 bases. The CDR3 is 16 amino acids. Germline CDR1 and CDR2: SGDLS and YYNGEE. J lost 1 base, V lost 4 bases, and 10 bases had no gene match. The CDR3 region has the DNA TGTGCCAGCAGCCCGAGGGGGCGAGAAGGCCAAGAGACCCAGTACTTC. Its translation is CASSPRGREGQETQYF.

This clone appeared a few times. The gene calls are TRBV7-2 and TRBJ2-5; D possibly corresponds to TRBD1 (5 bases). In germline, CDR1 is SGHTA, CDR2 FQGNSA. The CDR3 extends over 15 amino acids. Trimming shortened V by 2 bases and J by 1 base, and 11 bases separated the two germline ends. CDR3 sequence reads: CASSLLIGAQETQYF. CDR3 DNA: TGTGCCAGCAGCTTATTGATAGGGGCCCAAGAGACCCAGTACTTC.

This chain joins TRBV6-1 and TRBJ2-1; 10 bases are shared with TRBD1. Germline V gene sequence: CDR1 MNHNS, CDR2 SASEGT. Trimming removed 8 bases from V and 4 bases from J; junction bases left unmatched: 5. This CDR3 has 14 amino acids. DNA for the CDR3: TGTGCCAGCTTCGGGACAGGGGATTACAATGAGCAGTTCTTC. Translating it yields CASFGTGDYNEQFF.

On this clone itself: Other DNA sequences in the sample encode the same CDR3. This chain connects TRBV14 to TRBJ2-7; no clear D gene. Between the trimmed V and J ends, which lost 0 bases and 6 bases, there was a span of 9 bases. CDR1 and CDR2 from the germline V gene are SGHDN and FVKESK. This CDR3 region has 13 residues. CDR3 sequence (DNA): TGTGCCAGCAGCCAAGATCTCGTCGGCGAGCAGTACTTC. It translates to CASSQDLVGEQYF.

The genes are TRBV4-3 and TRBJ2-1; no firm D call. The V and J ends lost 0 bases and 7 bases respectively, with 13 bases between them. The V gene's germline CDR1 is LGHNA and CDR2 YSLEER. The CDR3 spans 15 residues. This CDR3 reads CASSQEYNARNEQFF. The CDR3 DNA sequence: TGCGCCAGCAGCCAAGAGTATAATGCGAGGAATGAGCAGTTCTTC.